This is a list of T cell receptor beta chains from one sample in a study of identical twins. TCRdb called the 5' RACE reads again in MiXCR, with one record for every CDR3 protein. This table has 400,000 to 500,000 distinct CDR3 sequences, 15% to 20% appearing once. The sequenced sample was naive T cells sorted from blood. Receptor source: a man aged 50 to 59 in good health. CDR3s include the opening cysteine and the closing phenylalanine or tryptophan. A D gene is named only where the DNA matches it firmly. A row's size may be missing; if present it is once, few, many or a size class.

CDR3: CASSQDVYRGYEQYF
DNA: TGCGCCAGCAGCCAAGATGTGTACAGGGGCTACGAGCAGTACTTC
J: TRBJ2-7
D: TRBD1
V: TRBV4-1
size: once

CDR3: CAWRDREPFRELFF
DNA: TGTGCCTGGAGGGACAGGGAACCTTTTCGGGAGCTGTTTTTT
J: TRBJ2-2
D: TRBD1
V: TRBV30
size: many

CDR3: CASSLERYQETQYF
DNA: TGCGCCAGCAGCTTGGAGCGGTACCAAGAGACCCAGTACTTC
J: TRBJ2-5
D: NA
V: TRBV5-1
size: few

CDR3: CSVGLASTSTDTQYF
DNA: TGCAGCGTTGGTCTAGCCTCAACTAGCACAGATACGCAGTATTTT
J: TRBJ2-3
D: NA
V: TRBV29-1
size: many

CDR3: CATSGRNEQFF
DNA: TGTGCCACCAGTGGCCGCAATGAGCAGTTCTTC
J: TRBJ2-1
D: NA
V: TRBV24-1
size: many

CDR3: CASAHFGQGQETQYF
DNA: TGTGCCAGCGCACACTTCGGACAGGGGCAAGAGACCCAGTACTTC
J: TRBJ2-5
D: TRBD1
V: TRBV18
size: NA

CDR3: CASTWVGSTGELFF
DNA: TGTGCCAGCACTTGGGTGGGGTCCACCGGGGAGCTGTTTTTT
J: TRBJ2-2
D: NA
V: TRBV28
size: many

CDR3: CSANHGETQYF
DNA: TGCAGTGCTAACCATGGGGAGACGCAGTATTTT
J: TRBJ2-3
D: NA
V: TRBV20-1
size: NA

CDR3: CASSPRGSYNEQFF
DNA: TGTGCCAGCAGCCCCCGGGGCTCCTACAATGAGCAGTTCTTC
J: TRBJ2-1
D: NA
V: TRBV11-1
size: many

CDR3: CASDGDTEATDTQYF
DNA: TGTGCCAGCGATGGGGACACCGAGGCCACAGATACGCAGTATTTT
J: TRBJ2-3
D: NA
V: TRBV12-3/TRBV12-4
size: NA

CDR3: CSAPGQGQGEQFF
DNA: TGCAGTGCCCCGGGACAGGGGCAGGGTGAGCAGTTCTTC
J: TRBJ2-1
D: TRBD1
V: TRBV20-1
size: NA

CDR3: CASSQGYLFNTEAFF
DNA: TGCGCCAGCAGCCAAGGGTATCTTTTCAACACTGAAGCTTTCTTT
J: TRBJ1-1
D: NA
V: TRBV4-3
size: few

CDR3: CASSYSWTEETQYF
DNA: TGTGCCAGCAGTTACTCATGGACAGAAGAGACCCAGTACTTC
J: TRBJ2-5
D: NA
V: TRBV6-5
size: many

CDR3: CASSLVASGFNTGELFF
DNA: TGTGCCAGCAGCTTAGTAGCTAGCGGGTTTAACACCGGGGAGCTGTTTTTT
J: TRBJ2-2
D: TRBD2
V: TRBV7-2
size: NA

CDR3: CASSSRANYGYTF
DNA: TGTGCCAGCAGTTCAAGAGCGAACTATGGCTACACCTTC
J: TRBJ1-2
D: NA
V: TRBV27
size: few

CDR3: CASSPPDGYEQYF
DNA: TGTGCCAGCAGTCCCCCGGACGGCTACGAGCAGTACTTC
J: TRBJ2-7
D: NA
V: TRBV6-6
size: NA

CDR3: CTSSFRSGGTEAFF
DNA: TGTACCAGCAGTTTCCGAAGTGGGGGCACTGAAGCTTTCTTT
J: TRBJ1-1
D: NA
V: TRBV12-3/TRBV12-4
size: once

CDR3: CSGGWGEHNEQFF
DNA: TGCAGCGGGGGGTGGGGGGAACACAATGAGCAGTTCTTC
J: TRBJ2-1
D: NA
V: TRBV29-1
size: NA

CDR3: CATSDLDRGNNEQFF
DNA: TGTGCCACCAGTGACCTGGACAGGGGGAACAATGAGCAGTTCTTC
J: TRBJ2-1
D: TRBD1
V: TRBV24-1
size: NA

CDR3: CATSDPILSSYNEQFF
DNA: TGTGCCACCAGTGACCCCATTTTGAGCTCCTACAATGAGCAGTTCTTC
J: TRBJ2-1
D: NA
V: TRBV24-1
size: NA

CDR3: CSAREGHEQFF
DNA: TGCAGTGCTAGGGAGGGACATGAGCAGTTCTTC
J: TRBJ2-1
D: NA
V: TRBV20-1
size: NA

CDR3: CASSKRQGGETQYF
DNA: TGTGCCAGCAGCAAACGACAGGGGGGAGAGACCCAGTACTTC
J: TRBJ2-5
D: TRBD1
V: TRBV7-2
size: few

CDR3: CASSLRGKGFSSYEQYF
DNA: TGTGCCAGCAGCTTGCGAGGGAAGGGGTTTAGCTCCTACGAGCAGTACTTC
J: TRBJ2-7
D: NA
V: TRBV5-5
size: many

CDR3: CASSQVRTGTNADTQYF
DNA: TGTGCCAGCAGCCAAGTCCGGACAGGGACAAATGCAGATACGCAGTATTTT
J: TRBJ2-3
D: TRBD1
V: TRBV4-2
size: many

CDR3: CATSSQALTTYNEQFF
DNA: TGTGCCACCAGCAGTCAAGCCCTTACCACTTACAATGAGCAGTTCTTC
J: TRBJ2-1
D: NA
V: TRBV15
size: NA

CDR3: CASSPTYEAPNGSDEQFF
DNA: TGCGCCAGCAGTCCTACGTACGAGGCCCCTAACGGCTCGGATGAGCAGTTCTTC
J: TRBJ2-1
D: NA
V: TRBV5-1
size: many

CDR3: CASSFFRDRASNEQFF
DNA: TGCGCCAGCAGCTTTTTCCGGGACAGGGCTTCCAATGAGCAGTTCTTC
J: TRBJ2-1
D: TRBD1
V: TRBV5-1
size: many

CDR3: CSVPGPGETQYF
DNA: TGCAGCGTTCCGGGACCGGGGGAGACCCAGTACTTC
J: TRBJ2-5
D: NA
V: TRBV29-1
size: NA

CDR3: CSARRYRGSRTEQYF
DNA: TGCAGTGCTAGAAGATACAGGGGATCGCGTACAGAGCAGTACTTC
J: TRBJ2-7
D: TRBD1
V: TRBV20-1
size: NA

CDR3: CSVEYGTGGRDGYTF
DNA: TGCAGCGTTGAATATGGGACAGGGGGCAGGGATGGCTACACCTTC
J: TRBJ1-2
D: TRBD1
V: TRBV29-1
size: NA

CDR3: CASSGSTGTQYF
DNA: TGTGCCAGCAGCGGGAGTACGGGGACCCAGTACTTC
J: TRBJ2-5
D: NA
V: TRBV7-9
size: once

CDR3: CASSLEGSFSSYNEQFF
DNA: TGTGCCAGCAGCTTAGAGGGCAGTTTTAGCTCCTACAATGAGCAGTTCTTC
J: TRBJ2-1
D: NA
V: TRBV7-9
size: few

CDR3: CASGGQGLYEQYF
DNA: TGTGCCAGCGGGGGACAGGGTCTCTACGAGCAGTACTTC
J: TRBJ2-7
D: TRBD1
V: TRBV9
size: NA

CDR3: CASSLLGDSNQETQYF
DNA: TGTGCCAGCAGTTTATTAGGTGACTCGAACCAAGAGACCCAGTACTTC
J: TRBJ2-5
D: NA
V: TRBV27
size: many

CDR3: CASSLFYGNEKLFF
DNA: TGTGCCAGCAGTTTATTCTACGGGAATGAAAAACTGTTTTTT
J: TRBJ1-4
D: NA
V: TRBV27
size: NA

CDR3: CASSPTGTGLNTEAFF
DNA: TGTGCCAGCAGCCCAACCGGGACAGGGCTGAACACTGAAGCTTTCTTT
J: TRBJ1-1
D: TRBD1
V: TRBV5-8
size: NA

CDR3: CASSPGLAVRATQYF
DNA: TGTGCCAGCAGCCCCGGACTAGCGGTTCGGGCTACGCAGTATTTT
J: TRBJ2-3
D: TRBD2
V: TRBV7-8
size: many

CDR3: CASSVVERGETQYF
DNA: TGTGCCAGCAGCGTAGTGGAGAGGGGGGAGACCCAGTACTTC
J: TRBJ2-5
D: NA
V: TRBV9
size: NA

CDR3: CASSSGGGSYNEQFF
DNA: TGCGCCAGCAGCTCGGGGGGGGGCTCCTACAATGAGCAGTTCTTC
J: TRBJ2-1
D: TRBD2
V: TRBV5-1
size: many

CDR3: CAISEAAGSSTDTQYF
DNA: TGTGCCATCAGTGAGGCGGCGGGCTCTAGCACAGATACGCAGTATTTT
J: TRBJ2-3
D: NA
V: TRBV10-3
size: many

CDR3: CASSQVKLSGNNNEQFF
DNA: TGTGCCAGCAGCCAAGTAAAGTTGAGCGGGAACAACAATGAGCAGTTCTTC
J: TRBJ2-1
D: TRBD2
V: TRBV4-2
size: many

CDR3: CASSLAWREGWDEQFF
DNA: TGCGCCAGCAGCTTGGCCTGGAGGGAGGGCTGGGATGAGCAGTTCTTC
J: TRBJ2-1
D: TRBD2
V: TRBV5-1
size: NA

CDR3: CSAGAGLVETQYF
DNA: TGCAGTGCTGGAGCGGGGCTCGTAGAGACCCAGTACTTC
J: TRBJ2-5
D: TRBD2
V: TRBV20-1
size: NA

CDR3: CASSQTLNYGYTF
DNA: TGTGCCAGCAGCCAGACATTAAACTATGGCTACACCTTC
J: TRBJ1-2
D: NA
V: TRBV14
size: many

CDR3: CASSQDVAGGHREQFF
DNA: TGTGCCAGCAGCCAAGATGTAGCGGGAGGTCATAGGGAGCAGTTCTTC
J: TRBJ2-1
D: TRBD2
V: TRBV4-2
size: many

CDR3: CASSPEASALYGYTF
DNA: TGTGCCAGCTCACCCGAGGCCTCGGCCCTCTATGGCTACACCTTC
J: TRBJ1-2
D: NA
V: TRBV18
size: many

CDR3: CSARVPPSGRDSPLHF
DNA: TGCAGTGCTAGAGTTCCACCCTCGGGACGAGATTCACCCCTCCACTTT
J: TRBJ1-6
D: NA
V: TRBV20-1
size: few

CDR3: CASKPTSGGPSSYNEQFF
DNA: TGTGCCAGCAAACCGACTAGCGGGGGCCCCAGCTCCTACAATGAGCAGTTCTTC
J: TRBJ2-1
D: TRBD2
V: TRBV6-1
size: few

CDR3: CATSVDGSTDTQYF
DNA: TGTGCCACCAGTGTGGACGGAAGCACAGATACGCAGTATTTT
J: TRBJ2-3
D: NA
V: TRBV24-1
size: few

CDR3: CASSAEREAYNEQFF
DNA: TGTGCCAGCAGCGCTGAGCGGGAGGCATACAATGAGCAGTTCTTC
J: TRBJ2-1
D: TRBD2
V: TRBV9
size: few

CDR3: CSAGDRGEFTEAFF
DNA: TGCAGCGCAGGGGACAGGGGGGAATTTACTGAAGCTTTCTTT
J: TRBJ1-1
D: TRBD1
V: TRBV29-1
size: few

CDR3: CASSEGTGIYNEQFF
DNA: TGTGCCAGCAGTGAAGGGACAGGGATTTACAATGAGCAGTTCTTC
J: TRBJ2-1
D: TRBD1
V: TRBV12-3/TRBV12-4
size: few

CDR3: CSVEDMTSGPYEQYF
DNA: TGCAGCGTTGAAGATATGACTAGCGGACCCTACGAGCAGTACTTC
J: TRBJ2-7
D: TRBD2
V: TRBV29-1
size: NA